These T cell receptor beta chains were read from a single sample in a study of blood T cell repertoires in COVID-19. Profiling relied on immunoSEQ multiplex PCR, and the TCRdb table lists in-frame clones only, not all of them. The sample yields 120,000 or so clones, more than 65% seen once. The sample was peripheral blood. The receptor source for this set is a woman of 80 years or more with acute or convalescent COVID-19. CDR3s include the opening cysteine and the closing phenylalanine or tryptophan.

V: TRBV7-2; J: TRBJ2-7; length: 11; CDR3: CASSSTYEQYF
V: TRBV29-1; J: TRBJ1-1; length: 13; CDR3: CSVRTGDYTEAFF
V: TRBV30; J: TRBJ2-7; length: 17; CDR3: CAWSVGGTSVLSYEQYF
V: TRBV6-5; J: TRBJ1-2; length: 13; CDR3: CASSGTVHYGYTF
V: TRBV6-5; J: TRBJ2-3; length: 16; CDR3: CASSYLSGSGTDTQYF
V: TRBV6-4; J: TRBJ2-7; length: 18; CDR3: CASARQGKLLLGSYEQYF
V: TRBV29-1; J: TRBJ2-7; length: 12; CDR3: CSVIIQGDEQYF
V: TRBV18; J: TRBJ1-4; length: 14; CDR3: CASSPQTENEKLFF
V: TRBV5-5; J: TRBJ1-5; length: 13; CDR3: CASSLRSNQPQHF
V: TRBV29-1; J: TRBJ2-7; length: 13; CDR3: CSVESVREGGQYF
V: TRBV7-6; J: TRBJ2-7; length: 14; CDR3: CASSSGTGKNEQYF
V: TRBV9; J: TRBJ2-3; length: 16; CDR3: CASSVGPSGSADTQYF
V: TRBV5-1; J: TRBJ2-3; length: 14; CDR3: CASSASSGRASQYF
V: TRBV7-2; J: TRBJ2-1; length: 16; CDR3: CASSLDRGGAGNEQFF
V: TRBV24-1; J: TRBJ2-1; length: 13; CDR3: CATSQRVGGEQFF
V: TRBV19; J: TRBJ1-5; length: 14; CDR3: CASNTGYSNQPQHF
V: TRBV5-1; J: TRBJ2-3; length: 15; CDR3: CASSLGQGTTDTQYF
V: TRBV15; J: TRBJ1-2; length: 15; CDR3: CATSRDWDRVPGYTF
V: TRBV6-2/TRBV6-3; J: TRBJ1-6; length: 12; CDR3: CASSLENSPLHF
V: TRBV5-1; J: TRBJ2-1; length: 15; CDR3: CASSSGLAGGNEQFF
V: TRBV19; J: TRBJ1-5; length: 17; CDR3: CASSDKQGIGGNQPQHF
V: TRBV27; J: TRBJ2-1; length: 15; CDR3: CASKTWGRGYNEQFF
V: TRBV20-1; J: TRBJ1-1; length: 13; CDR3: CSASTQVVGGAFF
V: TRBV2; J: TRBJ1-2; length: 12; CDR3: CASKAANYGYTF
V: TRBV18; J: TRBJ2-7; length: 16; CDR3: CASSPNRGAHSYEQYF
V: TRBV27; J: TRBJ1-4; length: 13; CDR3: CASSPRTGEKLFF
V: TRBV10-3; J: TRBJ2-6; length: 15; CDR3: CAISPPSSGANVLTF
V: TRBV12-5; J: TRBJ2-1; length: 13; CDR3: CASGLLLGDEQFF
V: TRBV27; J: TRBJ1-1; length: 14; CDR3: CASNRQGPNTEAFF
V: TRBV5-1; J: TRBJ1-3; length: 16; CDR3: CASSLTGQGSGNTIYF
V: TRBV7-2; J: TRBJ2-3; length: 13; CDR3: CASIPESTDTQYF
V: TRBV6-6; J: TRBJ1-2; length: 13; CDR3: CASSPSGGSGYTF
V: TRBV7-6; J: TRBJ1-1; length: 16; CDR3: CASSLAVPGQGTEAFF
V: TRBV10-3; J: TRBJ2-1; length: 15; CDR3: CAISVGQGDYNEQFF
V: TRBV7-2; J: TRBJ2-7; length: 14; CDR3: CASSLRQPGYEQYF
V: TRBV5-1; J: TRBJ1-2; length: 14; CDR3: CASSLEGGDYGYTF
V: TRBV11-2; J: TRBJ1-1; length: 13; CDR3: CASSSQGATEAFF
V: TRBV6-2/TRBV6-3; J: TRBJ1-5; length: 12; CDR3: CASSRGNQPQHF
V: TRBV28; J: TRBJ1-2; length: 14; CDR3: CASSSGDLGYGYTF
V: TRBV10-3; J: TRBJ2-7; length: 14; CDR3: CAISDRASSYEQYF
V: TRBV5-4; J: TRBJ2-7; length: 15; CDR3: CASSFTTGGSYEQYF
V: TRBV28; J: TRBJ2-7; length: 14; CDR3: CASRRGRSSYEQYF
V: TRBV11-1; J: TRBJ1-1; length: 14; CDR3: CASSSQWADTEAFF
V: TRBV25-1; J: TRBJ2-1; length: 11; CDR3: CASFRINEQFF
V: TRBV6-4; J: TRBJ1-1; length: 13; CDR3: CASSSESNTEAFF
V: TRBV3-1/TRBV3-2; J: TRBJ1-6; length: 14; CDR3: CASSHRDLGSPLHF
V: TRBV7-3; J: TRBJ2-6; length: 17; CDR3: CASSPRGALSGANVLTF
V: TRBV7-8; J: TRBJ1-1; length: 13; CDR3: CASSTQGYTEAFF
V: TRBV11-2; J: TRBJ1-3; length: 17; CDR3: CASSLLPGAASGNTIYF
V: TRBV5-1; J: TRBJ2-7; length: 14; CDR3: CASSPGGGTYEQYF
V: TRBV18; J: TRBJ1-6; length: 16; CDR3: CASSPTDRAHNSPLHF
V: TRBV7-2; J: TRBJ1-1; length: 17; CDR3: CASSLLVDRALSAAAFF